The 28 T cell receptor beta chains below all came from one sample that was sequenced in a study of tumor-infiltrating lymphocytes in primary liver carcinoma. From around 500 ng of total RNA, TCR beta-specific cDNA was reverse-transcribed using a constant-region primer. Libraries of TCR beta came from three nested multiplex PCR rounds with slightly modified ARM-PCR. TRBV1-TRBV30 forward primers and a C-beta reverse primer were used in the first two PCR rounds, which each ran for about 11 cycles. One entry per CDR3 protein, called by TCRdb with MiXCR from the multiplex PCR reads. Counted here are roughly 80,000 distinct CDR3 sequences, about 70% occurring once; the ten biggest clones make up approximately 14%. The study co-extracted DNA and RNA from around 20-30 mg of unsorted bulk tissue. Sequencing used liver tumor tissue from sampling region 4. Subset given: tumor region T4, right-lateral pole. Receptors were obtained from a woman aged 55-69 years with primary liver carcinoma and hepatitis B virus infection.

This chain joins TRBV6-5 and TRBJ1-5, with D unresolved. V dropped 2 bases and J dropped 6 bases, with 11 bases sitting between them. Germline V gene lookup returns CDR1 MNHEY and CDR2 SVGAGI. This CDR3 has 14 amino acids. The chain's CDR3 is CASSYAELGQPQHF. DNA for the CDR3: TGTGCCAGCAGTTACGCGGAGTTGGGTCAGCCCCAGCATTTT.

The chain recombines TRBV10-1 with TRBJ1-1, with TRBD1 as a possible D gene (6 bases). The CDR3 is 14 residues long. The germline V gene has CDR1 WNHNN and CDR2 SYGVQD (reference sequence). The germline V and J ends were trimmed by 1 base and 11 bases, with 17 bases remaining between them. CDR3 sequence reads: CASSEYRDNYDAFF. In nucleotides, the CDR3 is TGCGCCAGCAGTGAGTACCGGGACAACTATGATGCTTTCTTT.

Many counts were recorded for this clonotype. CDR3 nucleotides: TGCAGCGTTGAAGTCGGTCACACCTACGAGCAGTACTTC. As protein: CSVEVGHTYEQYF. The rearrangement links TRBV29-1 to TRBJ2-7; no clear D. The length of the CDR3 is 13 residues. V was cut by 1 base and J by 2 bases, with 9 bases left in between. The germline gives CDR1 SQVTM, CDR2 ANQGSEA.

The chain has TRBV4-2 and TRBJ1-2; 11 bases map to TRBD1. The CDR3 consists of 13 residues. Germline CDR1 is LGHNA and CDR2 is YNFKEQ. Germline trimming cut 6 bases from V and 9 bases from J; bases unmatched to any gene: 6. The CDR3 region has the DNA TGTGCCAGCAGTCAGGACAGGGGGCGGTGCTACACCTTC. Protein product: CASSQDRGRCYTF.

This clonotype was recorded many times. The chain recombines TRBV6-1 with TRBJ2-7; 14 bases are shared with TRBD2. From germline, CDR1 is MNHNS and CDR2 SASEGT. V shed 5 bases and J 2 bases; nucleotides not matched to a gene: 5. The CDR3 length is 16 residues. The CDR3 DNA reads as TGTGCCAGCAGTAAGGGGACTAGCGGGAGTACCTACGAGCAGTACTTC. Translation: CASSKGTSGSTYEQYF.

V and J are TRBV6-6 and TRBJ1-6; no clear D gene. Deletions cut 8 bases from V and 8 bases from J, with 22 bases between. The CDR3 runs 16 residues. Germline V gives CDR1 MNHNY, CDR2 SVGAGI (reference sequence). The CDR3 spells CASCSHVRGMDSPLHF. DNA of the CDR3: TGTGCCAGCTGTTCGCATGTACGGGGAATGGATTCACCCCTCCACTTT.

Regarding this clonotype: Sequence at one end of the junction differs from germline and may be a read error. This CDR3 reads CANSLSGVETQYF. The CDR3 DNA reads TGCGCCAACAGTTTATCCGGTGTTGAGACCCAGTACTTC. The chain is built from TRBV28 and TRBJ2-5; D remains ambiguous. Germline CDR1 and CDR2: MDHEN and SYDVKM. The CDR3 covers 13 residues.

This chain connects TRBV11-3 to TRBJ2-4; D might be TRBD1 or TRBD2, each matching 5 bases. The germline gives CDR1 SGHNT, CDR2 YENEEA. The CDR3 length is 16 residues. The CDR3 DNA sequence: TGTGTCAGTAGCCCTCGGACGGGGCTGGCCAAAAACATTCAGTACTTC. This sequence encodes CVSSPRTGLAKNIQYF. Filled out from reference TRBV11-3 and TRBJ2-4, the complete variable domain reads EAGVVQSPRYKIIEKKQPVAFWCNPISGHNTLYWYLQNLGQGPELLIRYENEEAVDDSQLPKDRFSAERLKGVDSTLKIQPAELGDSAVYLCVSSPRTGLAKNIQYFGAGTRLSVL.

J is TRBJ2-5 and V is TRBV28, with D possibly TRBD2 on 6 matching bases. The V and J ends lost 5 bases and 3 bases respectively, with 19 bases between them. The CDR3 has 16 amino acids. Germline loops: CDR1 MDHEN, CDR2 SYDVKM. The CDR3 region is CASSPYPWDCKETQYF. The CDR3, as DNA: TGTGCCAGCAGTCCTTACCCCTGGGACTGTAAAGAGACCCAGTACTTC.

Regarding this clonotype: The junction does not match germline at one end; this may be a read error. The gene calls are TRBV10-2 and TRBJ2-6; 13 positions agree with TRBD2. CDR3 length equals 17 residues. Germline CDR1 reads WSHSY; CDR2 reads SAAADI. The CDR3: CTTEGLAGFSGANVLTF. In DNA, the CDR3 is TGCACCACTGAGGGACTAGCGGGGTTCTCTGGGGCCAACGTCCTAACTTTC.

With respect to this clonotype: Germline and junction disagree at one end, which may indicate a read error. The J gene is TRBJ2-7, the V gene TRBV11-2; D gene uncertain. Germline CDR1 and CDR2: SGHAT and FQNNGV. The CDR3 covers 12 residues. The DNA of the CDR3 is TGTGTCAGCAGCCACATTAGACACGAACAGTACTTC. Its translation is CVSSHIRHEQYF.

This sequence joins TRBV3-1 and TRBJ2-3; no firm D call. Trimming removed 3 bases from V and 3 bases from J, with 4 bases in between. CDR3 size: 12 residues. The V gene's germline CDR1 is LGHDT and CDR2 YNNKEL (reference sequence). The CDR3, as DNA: TGTGCCAGCAGCCATCTGACAGATACGCAGTATTTT. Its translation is CASSHLTDTQYF.

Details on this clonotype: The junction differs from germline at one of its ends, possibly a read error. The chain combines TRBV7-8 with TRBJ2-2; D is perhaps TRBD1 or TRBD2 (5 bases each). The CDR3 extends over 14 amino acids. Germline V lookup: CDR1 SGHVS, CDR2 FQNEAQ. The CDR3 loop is CASSLVSGTGEPFF. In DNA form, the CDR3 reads TGTGCAAGCAGCTTAGTTTCAGGGACCGGGGAGCCGTTTTTT.

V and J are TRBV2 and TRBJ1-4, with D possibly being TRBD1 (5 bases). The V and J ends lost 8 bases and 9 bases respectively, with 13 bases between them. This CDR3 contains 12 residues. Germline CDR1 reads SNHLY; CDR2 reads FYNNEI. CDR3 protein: CASGTRSQKLFF. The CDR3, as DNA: TGTGCCAGCGGGACTCGGAGCCAAAAACTGTTTTTT.

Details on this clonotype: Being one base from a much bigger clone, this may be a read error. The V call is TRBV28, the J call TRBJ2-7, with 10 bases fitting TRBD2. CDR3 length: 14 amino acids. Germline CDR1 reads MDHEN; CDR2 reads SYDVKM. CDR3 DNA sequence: TGTGCCAGCAGGACAAGCGGGAGGGCCTACGAGCGGTACTTC. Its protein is CASRTSGRAYERYF.

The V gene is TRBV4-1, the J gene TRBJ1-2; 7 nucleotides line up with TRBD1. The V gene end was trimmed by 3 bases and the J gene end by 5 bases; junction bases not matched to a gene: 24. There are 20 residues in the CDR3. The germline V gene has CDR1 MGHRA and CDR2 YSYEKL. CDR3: CASSHDWASRTGAKGYGYTF. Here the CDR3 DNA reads TGCGCCAGCAGCCATGATTGGGCTTCCCGGACAGGAGCCAAGGGGTATGGCTACACCTTC.

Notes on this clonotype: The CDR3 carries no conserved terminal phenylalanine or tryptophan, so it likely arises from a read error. CDR3 nucleotide sequence: TGTGCCAGCAGTTCCCCTCGACTGTCAAGTAAAGAGACCCAGTACTAC. Translating gives CASSSPRLSSKETQYY. The chain has TRBV28 and TRBJ2-5; D not certain. The germline V and J ends were trimmed by 4 bases and 3 bases, with 18 bases remaining between them. This CDR3 spans 16 amino acids. The germline V gene encodes CDR1 MDHEN and CDR2 SYDVKM.

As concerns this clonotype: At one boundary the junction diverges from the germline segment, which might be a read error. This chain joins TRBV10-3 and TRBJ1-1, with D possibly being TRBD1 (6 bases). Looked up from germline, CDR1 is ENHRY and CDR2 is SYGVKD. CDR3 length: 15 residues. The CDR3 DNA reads TGTGCCATCAGAGAGTCCCCAGGGGAGAACACTGAAGCTTTCTTT. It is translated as CAIRESPGENTEAFF.

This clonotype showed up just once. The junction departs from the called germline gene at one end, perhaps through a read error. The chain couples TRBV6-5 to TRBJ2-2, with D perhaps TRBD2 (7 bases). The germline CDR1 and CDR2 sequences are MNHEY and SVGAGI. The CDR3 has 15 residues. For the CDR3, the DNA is TGTGCCAGCAGTTACATAGGGACCGGGGAGGGGGAGCAGTTTTTT. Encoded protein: CASSYIGTGEGEQFF.

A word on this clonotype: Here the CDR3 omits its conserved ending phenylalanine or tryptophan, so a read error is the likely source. Written as DNA, the CDR3 is TGTGCCAGCAGTTTACCCTCGGTTACTGAAGCTTTCATT. Its protein product is CASSLPSVTEAFI. The chain carries TRBV12-3 or TRBV12-4 and TRBJ1-1; D not resolved. V lost 2 bases, J lost 5 bases, and 9 bases lay in between. CDR3 length equals 13 residues.

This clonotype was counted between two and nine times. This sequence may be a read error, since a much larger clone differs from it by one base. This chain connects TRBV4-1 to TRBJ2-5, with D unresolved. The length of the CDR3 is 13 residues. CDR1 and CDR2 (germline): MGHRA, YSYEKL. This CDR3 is CAGSQWRKETQYF. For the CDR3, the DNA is TGCGCCGGCAGCCAGTGGAGAAAGGAGACCCAGTACTTC.

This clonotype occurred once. The CDR3 nucleotides are TGTGCCAGCATGCGAGGGACTAGCGGGAGCACCACCGGGGAGCTGTTTTTT. Amino acid sequence: CASMRGTSGSTTGELFF. The V call is TRBV7-9, the J call TRBJ2-2; TRBD2 matches at 14 bases. CDR3 length equals 17 residues. Germline V gives CDR1 SEHNR, CDR2 FQNEAQ (reference sequence). With 7 bases clipped from V and 4 bases from J, the junction kept 8 bases outside the gene matches.

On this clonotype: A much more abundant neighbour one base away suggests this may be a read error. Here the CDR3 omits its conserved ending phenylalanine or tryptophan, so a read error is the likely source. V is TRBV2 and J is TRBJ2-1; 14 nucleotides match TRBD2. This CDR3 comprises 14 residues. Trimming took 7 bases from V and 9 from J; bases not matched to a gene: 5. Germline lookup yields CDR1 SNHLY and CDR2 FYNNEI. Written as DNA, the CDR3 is TGTGCCAGCATAAGGGGACTAGCGGGAGTTGAGCAGTTCTCC. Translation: CASIRGLAGVEQFS.

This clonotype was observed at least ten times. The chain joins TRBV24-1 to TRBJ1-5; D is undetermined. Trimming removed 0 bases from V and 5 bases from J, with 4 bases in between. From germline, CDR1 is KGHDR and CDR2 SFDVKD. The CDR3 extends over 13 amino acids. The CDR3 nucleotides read TGTGCCACCAGTGATTTGATCGATCAGCCCCAGCATTTT. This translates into CATSDLIDQPQHF.

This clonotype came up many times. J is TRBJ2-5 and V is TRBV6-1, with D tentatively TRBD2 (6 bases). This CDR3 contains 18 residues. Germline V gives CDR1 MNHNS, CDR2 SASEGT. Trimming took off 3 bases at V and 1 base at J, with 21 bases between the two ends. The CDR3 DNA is TGTGCCAGCAGTGATTTTTGGAGGGCCGGTTTGGCCCAAGAGACCCAGTACTTC. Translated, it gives CASSDFWRAGLAQETQYF.

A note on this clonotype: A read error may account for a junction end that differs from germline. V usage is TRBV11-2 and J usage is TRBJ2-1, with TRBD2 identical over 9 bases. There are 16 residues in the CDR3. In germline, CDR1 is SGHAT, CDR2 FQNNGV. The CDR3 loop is CAGSSRISGGGGEQFF. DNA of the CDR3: TGTGCCGGCAGCTCCCGGATTAGCGGGGGCGGGGGGGAGCAGTTCTTC.

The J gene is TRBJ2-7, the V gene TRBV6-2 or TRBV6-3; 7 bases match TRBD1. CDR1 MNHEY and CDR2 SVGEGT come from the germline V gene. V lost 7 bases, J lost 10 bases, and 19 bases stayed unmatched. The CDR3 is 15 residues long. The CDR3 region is CASITLQGSAYKQYF. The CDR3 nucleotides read TGTGCCAGCATCACATTACAGGGGAGCGCCTACAAACAGTACTTC.

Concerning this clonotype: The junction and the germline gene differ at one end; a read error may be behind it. In DNA form, the CDR3 reads TGTACCAGCAGCTCAGGGGGCGCAGGGGCCAACGCCCTGACTTTC. Translating gives CTSSSGGAGANALTF. The rearrangement joins TRBV11-2 to TRBJ2-6; 8 positions agree with TRBD1. The germline V gene has CDR1 SGHAT and CDR2 FQNNGV. This CDR3 region has 15 residues.